This is a list of T cell receptor beta chains from one sample in a study of OX40 agonist ivuxolimab in advanced cancers. Generated by immunoSEQ multiplex PCR, the TCRdb table keeps only in-frame clones and is missing some. The table includes about 79,000 clones, approximately 85% detected once. Source: CD4+ or CD8+ T cells sorted from blood, taken in a trial of the OX40 agonist ivuxolimab. The receptors come from an adult with an advanced solid tumor such as melanoma, head and neck, liver or kidney cancer. CDR3s include the opening cysteine and the closing phenylalanine or tryptophan. D genes are given only for firm matches. Rows give clone size only sometimes, using once, few, many, or a class for an expanded clone.

j_call,d_call,clone_size,v_call,cdr3_nt,cdr3_aa
TRBJ2-7,TRBD1,-,TRBV2,TGTGCCAGCAGCCCGGACAGGTTCTCCTACGAGCAGTACTTC,CASSPDRFSYEQYF
TRBJ2-5,TRBD1,-,TRBV28,TGTGCCAGCAGTCAGCAGGGGGTAGCAGAGACCCAGTACTTC,CASSQQGVAETQYF
TRBJ1-1,-,-,TRBV2,TGTGCCAGCAGTGAACCCCCAGGGAACACTGAAGCTTTCTTT,CASSEPPGNTEAFF
TRBJ2-7,-,-,TRBV5-1,TGCGCCAGCAGCTTAGGCCAGGACTACGAGCAGTACTTC,CASSLGQDYEQYF
TRBJ1-1,-,-,TRBV28,TGTGCCAGCAGTTTCCCATCCGACGGCCCAAGGGTGAACACTGAAGCTTTCTTT,CASSFPSDGPRVNTEAFF
TRBJ1-3,-,-,TRBV7-9,TGTGCCAGCAGCGTCTCCTCCCTTTCGAGCATATATTTT,CASSVSSLSSIYF
TRBJ2-5,-,-,TRBV9,TGTGCCAGCAGCGGGGACGGAGAGACCCAGTACTTC,CASSGDGETQYF
TRBJ2-1,-,-,TRBV12-5,TGTGCTAGTGGTTTGGTACCAGGGGACAATGAGCAGTTCTTC,CASGLVPGDNEQFF
TRBJ2-2,TRBD2,-,TRBV10-3,TGTGCCGCGGACTCGGGAGGACGGACCGGGGAGCTGTTTTTT,CAADSGGRTGELFF
TRBJ2-2,TRBD2,-,TRBV28,TGTGCCAGCAGCACTAGCGGGAGCGGCCGTGGCGGGGAGCTGTTTTTT,CASSTSGSGRGGELFF
TRBJ1-4,-,-,TRBV30,TGTGCCTGGAGTAGACAGCTTAATGAAAAACTGTTTTTT,CAWSRQLNEKLFF
TRBJ1-2,-,-,TRBV15,TGTGCCACCAGCTCCGGTGGTGGTCTCCGGGGCTACACCTTC,CATSSGGGLRGYTF
TRBJ2-1,TRBD2,-,TRBV14,TGTGCCAGCAGCCAAGATACTAGCGGGAGGGCCAAGGGAAATGAGCAGTTCTTC,CASSQDTSGRAKGNEQFF
TRBJ2-3,-,-,TRBV7-9,TGTGCCAGCAGCTCTAATTCGGAGGCGCAGTATTTT,CASSSNSEAQYF
TRBJ1-5,TRBD1,-,TRBV9,TGTGCCAGCGGGACAGATTATCAGCCCCAGCATTTT,CASGTDYQPQHF
TRBJ2-3,TRBD1,-,TRBV19,TGTGCCAGTAGTCCCCGGGACAGGGGGCAGGATACGCAGTATTTT,CASSPRDRGQDTQYF
TRBJ2-2,-,-,TRBV5-6,TGTGCCAGCAGCTTTGGTCCCGGGGAGCTGTTTTTT,CASSFGPGELFF
TRBJ2-1,TRBD2,-,TRBV6-5,TGTGCCAGCAGTTACCTTGCGGGAGAATCCTACAATGAGCAGTTCTTC,CASSYLAGESYNEQFF
TRBJ1-1,-,-,TRBV7-9,TGTGCCAGCAGCTTCGATGAAGTAAACACTGAAGCTTTCTTT,CASSFDEVNTEAFF
TRBJ2-7,TRBD2,-,TRBV28,TGTGCCAGCAGTTTCACTGTCCTAGCGGGCTCCTACGAGCAGTACTTC,CASSFTVLAGSYEQYF
TRBJ2-3,TRBD2,-,TRBV28,TGTGCCAGCAGTTCCTCCAGGACTAGCGGGAGATACGATACGCAGTATTTT,CASSSSRTSGRYDTQYF
TRBJ2-7,-,-,TRBV6-6,TGTGCCAGCAGTTACGGTCCCGGGAGTGGTTACGAGCAGTACTTC,CASSYGPGSGYEQYF
TRBJ2-7,-,-,TRBV14,TGTGCCAGCAGCCAAGGTCCAGGGTCGTTCGAGCAGTACTTC,CASSQGPGSFEQYF
TRBJ1-2,-,once,TRBV4-1,TGCGCCAGCAGCCAAGTCGCAGGAAGAGACTATGGCTACACCTTC,CASSQVAGRDYGYTF
TRBJ1-2,TRBD1,-,TRBV5-1,TGCGCCAGCGCCCTGGGACAGGGAGTGGATGGCTACACCTTC,CASALGQGVDGYTF
TRBJ2-5,-,-,TRBV2,TGTGCCAGAACCGGGTCGATGCAAGAGACCCAGTACTTC,CARTGSMQETQYF
TRBJ1-3,-,-,TRBV4-3,TGCGCCAGCAGCCAGGGATTCCTCGGGGGGGACACCATATATTTT,CASSQGFLGGDTIYF
TRBJ2-1,-,-,TRBV27,TGTGCCAGCAGTTCCCCTTTTAGTGGACGGAATGAGCAGTTCTTC,CASSSPFSGRNEQFF
TRBJ2-1,-,-,TRBV7-9,TGTGCCAGCAGCCCCCCGGACACCTTTAACAATGAGCAGTTCTTC,CASSPPDTFNNEQFF
TRBJ1-5,-,few,TRBV4-1,TGCGCCAGCAGCCAAGCCCTAGGTGGGTTTCGGGGCGAACGGGGACAGCCCCAGCATTTT,CASSQALGGFRGERGQPQHF
TRBJ2-7,-,-,TRBV4-1,TGCGCCAGCAGCCACTCGGTCGTCGGCTACGAGCAGTACTTC,CASSHSVVGYEQYF
TRBJ2-3,-,-,TRBV19,TGTGCCAGTAGCCAGGGGATTACAGATACGCAGTATTTT,CASSQGITDTQYF
TRBJ2-2,-,-,TRBV5-6,TGTGCCAGCAGCTTGTCAGCCACCGGGGAGCTGTTTTTT,CASSLSATGELFF
TRBJ1-1,-,-,TRBV30,TGTGCCTGGAGTGTCGGGGGGGAGGATATGCAAGCTTTCTTT,CAWSVGGEDMQAFF
TRBJ2-7,-,-,TRBV27,TGTGCCAGCATGGGCCAGGGTTACGAGCAGTACTTC,CASMGQGYEQYF
TRBJ2-7,-,once,TRBV7-9,TGTGCCAGCAGCACCTCGGGTGGGTACACCGAGCAGTACTTC,CASSTSGGYTEQYF
TRBJ1-5,-,-,TRBV7-3,TGTGCCAGCAGCTTATTGAGCAGCAATCAGCCCCAGCATTTT,CASSLLSSNQPQHF
TRBJ2-5,-,-,TRBV28,TGTGCCAGCAGTGAACAGGGTCAAGAGACCCAGTACTTC,CASSEQGQETQYF
TRBJ2-1,-,-,TRBV6-5,TGTGCCAGCAGGGCCCCCGGGGTAGAGCAGTTCTTC,CASRAPGVEQFF
TRBJ2-1,-,-,TRBV11-2,TGTGCCAGCAGCTTAGATTCAAGGCGTGAGCAGTTCTTC,CASSLDSRREQFF
TRBJ2-3,-,-,TRBV18,TGTGCCAGCTCACCGGATCTCATTGTGTACGATTCACACGCAGATACGCAGTATTTT,CASSPDLIVYDSHADTQYF
TRBJ2-3,-,-,TRBV4-1,TGCGCCAGCAGCCAAGATCCCGTCACAGATACGCAGTATTTT,CASSQDPVTDTQYF
TRBJ1-4,TRBD1,-,TRBV5-1,TGCGCCAGCAGCTCATCGACAGGGCCGCCCGGGATCCTGTTTTTT,CASSSSTGPPGILFF
TRBJ2-1,-,-,TRBV7-9,TGTGCCAGCAGCGGACTTACAGGGAGACACTACAATGAGCAGTTCTTC,CASSGLTGRHYNEQFF
TRBJ2-1,TRBD2,few,TRBV19,TGTGCCAGTAGTACCGCGGGAGTGTATGAGCAGTTCTTC,CASSTAGVYEQFF
TRBJ2-7,TRBD2,-,TRBV9,TGTGCCAGCAGCGTAGGCGGACTAGCGGGCGAGCAGTACTTC,CASSVGGLAGEQYF
TRBJ2-7,-,-,TRBV14,TGTGCCAGCAGCCAAGATCGGGGGTCTACCCTTTACTTC,CASSQDRGSTLYF
TRBJ2-2,TRBD2,-,TRBV5-4,TGTGCCAGCAGCTTCGGACTAGCGGGAATAATCGGGGAGCTGTTTTTT,CASSFGLAGIIGELFF
TRBJ2-1,-,-,TRBV7-8,TGTGCCAGCAGCCCCATAGATCTAGTTGGGAAGCAGTTCTTC,CASSPIDLVGKQFF
TRBJ2-3,-,few,TRBV15,TGTGCCACCAGCAGAGCGGCAGTCGCAGATACGCAGTATTTT,CATSRAAVADTQYF
TRBJ1-4,-,few,TRBV28,TGTGCCAGCAGTTTAACAGGACCCAATGAAAAACTGTTTTTT,CASSLTGPNEKLFF
TRBJ2-5,TRBD1,-,TRBV5-4,TGTGCCAGCAGCGCCGGACAGGGCTTGTCGGAGACCCAGTACTTC,CASSAGQGLSETQYF
TRBJ1-5,-,many,TRBV7-6,TGTGCCAGCAGCCCAGAGGTGGGGGGAAATCAGCCCCAGCATTTT,CASSPEVGGNQPQHF
TRBJ1-1,TRBD1,-,TRBV4-2,TGTGCCAGCAGCCAAGAAGGGGGCCGGACTGAAGCTTTCTTT,CASSQEGGRTEAFF